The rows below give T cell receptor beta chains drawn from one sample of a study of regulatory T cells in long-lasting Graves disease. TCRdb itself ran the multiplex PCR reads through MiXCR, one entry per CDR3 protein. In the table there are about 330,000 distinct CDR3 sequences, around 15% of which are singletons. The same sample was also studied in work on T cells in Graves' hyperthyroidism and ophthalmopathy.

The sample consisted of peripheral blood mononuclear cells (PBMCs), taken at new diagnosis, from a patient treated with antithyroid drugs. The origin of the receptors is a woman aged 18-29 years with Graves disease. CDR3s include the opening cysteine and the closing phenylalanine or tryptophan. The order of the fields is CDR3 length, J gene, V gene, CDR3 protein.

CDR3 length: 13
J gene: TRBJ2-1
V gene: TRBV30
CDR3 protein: CAGDRGLVNEQFF

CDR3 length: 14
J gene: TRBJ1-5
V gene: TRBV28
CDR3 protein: CASHIGTRNQPQHF

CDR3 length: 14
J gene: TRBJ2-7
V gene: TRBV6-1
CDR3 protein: CASRPGQGAYEQYF

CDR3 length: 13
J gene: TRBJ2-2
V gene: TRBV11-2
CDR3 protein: CASSWKNTGELFF

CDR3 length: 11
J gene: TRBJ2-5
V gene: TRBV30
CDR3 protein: CAWSGGGFVHF

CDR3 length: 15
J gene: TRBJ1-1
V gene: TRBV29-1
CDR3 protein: CSVSPGFEAPGEAFF

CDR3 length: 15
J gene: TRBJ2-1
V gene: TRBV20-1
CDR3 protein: CSARDFLAGEHEQFF

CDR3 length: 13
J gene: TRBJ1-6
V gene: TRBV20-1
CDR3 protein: CSPWGQGDSPLHF

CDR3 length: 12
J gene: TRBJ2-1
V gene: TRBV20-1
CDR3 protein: CSATLLTDEQFF

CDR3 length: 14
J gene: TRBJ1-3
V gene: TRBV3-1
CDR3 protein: CASSQARAGNTIYF

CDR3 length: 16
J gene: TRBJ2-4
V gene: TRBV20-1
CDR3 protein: CSASRTSGGAPNIQYF

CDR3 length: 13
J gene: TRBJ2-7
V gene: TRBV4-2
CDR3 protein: CASSQDSNYEQYF

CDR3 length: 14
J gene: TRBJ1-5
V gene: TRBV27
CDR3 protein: CASSSRDRGTPQHF

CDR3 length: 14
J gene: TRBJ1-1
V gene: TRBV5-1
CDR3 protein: CASSLQGMRTEAFF

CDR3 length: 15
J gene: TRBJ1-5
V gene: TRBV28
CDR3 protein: CASSPRRGINQPQHF

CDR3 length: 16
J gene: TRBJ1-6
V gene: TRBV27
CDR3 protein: CASSFNRQGRPSPLHF

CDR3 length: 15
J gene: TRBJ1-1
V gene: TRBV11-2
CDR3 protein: CASSPSDSANTEAFF

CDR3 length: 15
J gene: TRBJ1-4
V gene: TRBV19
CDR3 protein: CASRVTGTGNEKLFF

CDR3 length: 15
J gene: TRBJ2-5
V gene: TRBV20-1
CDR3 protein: CSARVLAGGRGTQYF

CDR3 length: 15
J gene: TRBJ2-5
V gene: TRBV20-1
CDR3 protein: CSAPRSGGSQETQYF

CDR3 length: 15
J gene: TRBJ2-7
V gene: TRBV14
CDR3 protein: CASSQDHGQTYEQYF

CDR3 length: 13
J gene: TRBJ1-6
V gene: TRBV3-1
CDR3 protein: CASSQVEDSPLHF

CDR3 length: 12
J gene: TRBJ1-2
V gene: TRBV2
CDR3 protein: CASVGMTYGYTF

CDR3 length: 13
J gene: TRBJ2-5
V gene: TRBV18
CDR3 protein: CASSPQVQETQYF

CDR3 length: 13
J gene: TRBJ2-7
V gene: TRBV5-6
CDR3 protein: CASSLRVDYEQYF

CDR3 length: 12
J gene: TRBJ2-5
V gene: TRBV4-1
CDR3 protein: CASSQDTETQYF

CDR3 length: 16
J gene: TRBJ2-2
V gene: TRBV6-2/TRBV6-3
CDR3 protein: CASSALSGGNTGELFF

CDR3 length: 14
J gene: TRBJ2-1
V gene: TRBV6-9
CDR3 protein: CASSYAYGSNEQFF

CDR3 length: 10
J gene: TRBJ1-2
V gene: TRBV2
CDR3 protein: CASGSNGYTF

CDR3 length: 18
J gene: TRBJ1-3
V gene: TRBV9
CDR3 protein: CASSGPGPEGGTGNTIYF

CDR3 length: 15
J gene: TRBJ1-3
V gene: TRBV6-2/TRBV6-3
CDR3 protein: CASSYNWGSGNTIYF

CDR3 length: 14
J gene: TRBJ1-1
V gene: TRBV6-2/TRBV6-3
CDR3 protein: CASSSGWANTEAFF

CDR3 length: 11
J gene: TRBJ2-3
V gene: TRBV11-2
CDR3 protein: CASSPEDTQYF

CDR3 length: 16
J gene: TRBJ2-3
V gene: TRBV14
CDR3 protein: CASSPRGKVPTDTQYF

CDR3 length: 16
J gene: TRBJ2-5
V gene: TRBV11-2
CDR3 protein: CASSQDIPSPWETQYF

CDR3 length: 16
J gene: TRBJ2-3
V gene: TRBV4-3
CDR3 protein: CASSQAQRTSTDTQYF

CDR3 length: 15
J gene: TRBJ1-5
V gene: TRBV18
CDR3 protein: CASSRQVGGNQPQHF

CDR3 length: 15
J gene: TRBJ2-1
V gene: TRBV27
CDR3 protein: CASSLWAGDGDEQFF

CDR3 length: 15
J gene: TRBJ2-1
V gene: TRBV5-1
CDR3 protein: CASSLVPGSYNEQFF

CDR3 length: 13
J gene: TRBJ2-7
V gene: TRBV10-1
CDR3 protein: CASSEAGAYEQYF

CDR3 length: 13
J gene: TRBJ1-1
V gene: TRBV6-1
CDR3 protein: CASRAHVNTEAFF

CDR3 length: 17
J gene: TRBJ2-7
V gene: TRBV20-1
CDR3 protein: CSARGLAGGSVDDEQYF

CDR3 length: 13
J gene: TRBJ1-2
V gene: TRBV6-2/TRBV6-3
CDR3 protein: CASSLGQAAGYTF

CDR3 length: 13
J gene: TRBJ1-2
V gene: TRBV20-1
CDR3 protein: CSAVGQVGYGCTF

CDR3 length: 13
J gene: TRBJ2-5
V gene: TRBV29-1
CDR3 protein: CSVAGGLQETQYF

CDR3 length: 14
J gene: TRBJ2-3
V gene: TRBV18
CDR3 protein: CASSPGVATDTQYF

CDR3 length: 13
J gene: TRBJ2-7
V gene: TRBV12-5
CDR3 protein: CASSQGAIYEQYF

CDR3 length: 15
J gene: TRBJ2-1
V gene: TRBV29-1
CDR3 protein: CSVVGELSSYNEQFF

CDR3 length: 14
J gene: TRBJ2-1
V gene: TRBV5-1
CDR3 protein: CASSPGITGNEQFF

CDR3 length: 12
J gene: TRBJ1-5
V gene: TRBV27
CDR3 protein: CASSSVGQPQHF

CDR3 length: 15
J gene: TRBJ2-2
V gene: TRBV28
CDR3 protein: CASSLKRESTGELFF

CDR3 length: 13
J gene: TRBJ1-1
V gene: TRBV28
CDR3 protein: CASSLGTATEAFF